Detailed here is one TCR beta chain. Trimming stripped 3 bases from V and 2 bases from J, with 16 bases between. The CDR3 sequence is 16 residues long. Germline loops: CDR1 SGHDT, CDR2 YYEEEE. These data belong to a study of cytomegalovirus exposure and HLA in healthy donors. Data came from immunoSEQ multiplex PCR; TCRdb stores just in-frame clones and leaves some out. The sample has around 190,000 clones; roughly 85% are singletons. Sequenced: PBMCs. This chain joins TRBV5-6 and TRBJ2-3; a weak D match, TRBD2 (5 bases). The origin of this receptor is a man aged 18 to 29 in good health and CMV-seropositive. Written as DNA, the CDR3 is TGTGCCAGCAGCTCCAAGATCCTAGCCCTCACAGATACGCAGTATTTT. This encodes CASSSKILALTDTQYF.